Listed here is a single T cell receptor beta chain. Its target is unknown. The CDR3 runs 14 residues. Germline V gene lookup returns CDR1 MDHEN and CDR2 SYDVKM. Trimming left V 7 bases short and J 7 bases short, with 17 bases between. PCR was performed using 60 Vbeta and 13 Jbeta primers. The protocol was immunoSEQ multiplex PCR, while the TCRdb copy is restricted to in-frame clones and leaves out a portion. The sample lists 120,000 to 150,000 clones; 76% were seen once. This sample was included in a study of cytomegalovirus exposure and HLA in healthy donors. Study outcomes and limitations: Excluded: some indistinguishable V segments such as TRBV6-2 and TRBV6-3. Judged likely to be a sequencing artifact was a cluster of highly shared sequence variants. More clonal expansion characterized HLA-associated TCR beta chains than equally common others in a later analysis. Later analysis demonstrated an association between a missense DCLRE1C variant and TCR beta V- and J-gene trimming.

This clonotype was obtained from a man aged 35 to 55 in good health and CMV-seronegative. Sequenced input: PBMCs. J is TRBJ2-4 and V is TRBV28, with D perhaps TRBD2 (6 bases). CDR3 in amino acids: CASIPPGVSNIQYF. DNA for the CDR3: TGTGCCAGCATTCCCCCGGGGGTTTCCAACATTCAGTACTTC.